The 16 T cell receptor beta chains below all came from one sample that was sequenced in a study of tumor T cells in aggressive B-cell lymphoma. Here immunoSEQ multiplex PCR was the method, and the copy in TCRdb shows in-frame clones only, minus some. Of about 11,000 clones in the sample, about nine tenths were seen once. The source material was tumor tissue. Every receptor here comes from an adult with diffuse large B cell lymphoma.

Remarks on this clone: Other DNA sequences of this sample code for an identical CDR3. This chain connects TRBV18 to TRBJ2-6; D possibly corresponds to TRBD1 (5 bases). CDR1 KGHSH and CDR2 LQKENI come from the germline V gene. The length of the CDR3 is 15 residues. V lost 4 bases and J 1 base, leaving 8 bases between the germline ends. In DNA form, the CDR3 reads TGTGCCAGCTCACTTCAGGGTTCTGGGGCCAACGTCCTGACTTTC. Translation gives CASSLQGSGANVLTF.

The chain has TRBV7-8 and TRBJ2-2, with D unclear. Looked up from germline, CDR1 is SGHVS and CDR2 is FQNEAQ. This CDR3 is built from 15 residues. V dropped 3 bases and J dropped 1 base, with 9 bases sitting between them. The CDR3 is CASSLAALNTGELFF. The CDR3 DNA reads TGTGCCAGCAGCTTGGCTGCTCTGAACACCGGGGAGCTGTTTTTT. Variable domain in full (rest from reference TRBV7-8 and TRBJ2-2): GAGVSQSPRYKVAKRGQDVALRCDPISGHVSLFWYQQALGQGPEFLTYFQNEAQLDKSGLPSDRFFAERPEGSVSTLKIQRTQQEDSAVYLCASSLAALNTGELFFGEGSRLTVL.

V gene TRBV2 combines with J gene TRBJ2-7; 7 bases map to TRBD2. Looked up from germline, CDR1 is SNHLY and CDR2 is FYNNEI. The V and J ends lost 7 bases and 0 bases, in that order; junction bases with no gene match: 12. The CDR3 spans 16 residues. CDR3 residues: CASTESGTTSSYEQYF. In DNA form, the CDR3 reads TGTGCCAGCACCGAAAGCGGGACGACCAGCTCCTACGAGCAGTACTTC.

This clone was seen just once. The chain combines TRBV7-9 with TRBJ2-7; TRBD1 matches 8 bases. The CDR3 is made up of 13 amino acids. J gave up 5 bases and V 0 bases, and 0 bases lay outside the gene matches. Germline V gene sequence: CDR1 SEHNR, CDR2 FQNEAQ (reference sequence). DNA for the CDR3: TGTGCCAGCAGCTTAGCGGGACAGGACGAGCAGTACTTC. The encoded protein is CASSLAGQDEQYF.

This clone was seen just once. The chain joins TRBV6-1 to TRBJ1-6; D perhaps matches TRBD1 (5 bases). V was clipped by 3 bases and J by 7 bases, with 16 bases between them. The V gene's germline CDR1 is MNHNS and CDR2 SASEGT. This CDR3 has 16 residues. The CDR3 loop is CASSDQGGLTNSPLHF. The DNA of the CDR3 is TGTGCCAGCAGTGACCAGGGAGGATTAACCAATTCACCCCTCCACTTT.

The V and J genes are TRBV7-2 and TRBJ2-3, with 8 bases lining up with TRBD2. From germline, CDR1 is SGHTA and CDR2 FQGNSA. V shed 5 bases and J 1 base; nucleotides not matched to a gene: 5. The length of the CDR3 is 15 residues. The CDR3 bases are TGTGCCAGCAGCACGCGGGGGGCCCGCACAGATACGCAGTATTTT. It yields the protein CASSTRGARTDTQYF.

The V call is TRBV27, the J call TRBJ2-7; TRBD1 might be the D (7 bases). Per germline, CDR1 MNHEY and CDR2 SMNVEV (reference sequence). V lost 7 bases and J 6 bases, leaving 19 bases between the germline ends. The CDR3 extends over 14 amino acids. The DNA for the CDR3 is TGTGCCAGCACTCAGGGGGGCGCAGTTCGCGAGCAGTACTTC. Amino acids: CASTQGGAVREQYF.

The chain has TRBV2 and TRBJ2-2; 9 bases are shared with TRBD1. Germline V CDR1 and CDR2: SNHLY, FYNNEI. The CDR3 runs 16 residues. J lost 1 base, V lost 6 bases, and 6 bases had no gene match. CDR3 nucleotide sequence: TGTGCCAGCAGAGGGGGACAGGGAGGGAACACCGGGGAGCTGTTTTTT. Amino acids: CASRGGQGGNTGELFF.

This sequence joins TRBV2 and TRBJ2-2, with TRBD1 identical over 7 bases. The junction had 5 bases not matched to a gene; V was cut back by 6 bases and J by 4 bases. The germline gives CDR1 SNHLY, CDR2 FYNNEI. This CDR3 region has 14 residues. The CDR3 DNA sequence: TGTGCCAGCAGCCGGGACAGCTCCACCGGGGAGCTGTTTTTT. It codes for CASSRDSSTGELFF.

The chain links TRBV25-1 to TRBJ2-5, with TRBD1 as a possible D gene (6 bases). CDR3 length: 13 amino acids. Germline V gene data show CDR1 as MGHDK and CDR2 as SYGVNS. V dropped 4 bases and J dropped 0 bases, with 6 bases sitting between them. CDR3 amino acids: CASSGDNQETQYF. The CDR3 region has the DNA TGTGCCAGCAGTGGGGACAACCAAGAGACCCAGTACTTC.

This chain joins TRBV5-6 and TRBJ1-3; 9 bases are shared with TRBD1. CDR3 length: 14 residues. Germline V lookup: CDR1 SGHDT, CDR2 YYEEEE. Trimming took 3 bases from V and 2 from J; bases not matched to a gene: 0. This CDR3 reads CASSWDRAGNTIYF. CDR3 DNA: TGTGCCAGCAGCTGGGACAGGGCTGGAAACACCATATATTTT.

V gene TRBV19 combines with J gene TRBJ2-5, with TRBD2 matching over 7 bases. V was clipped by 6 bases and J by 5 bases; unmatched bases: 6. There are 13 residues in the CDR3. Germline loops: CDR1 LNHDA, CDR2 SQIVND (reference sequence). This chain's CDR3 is CASRGVGGETQYF. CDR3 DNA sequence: TGTGCCAGTAGAGGGGTGGGAGGGGAGACCCAGTACTTC.

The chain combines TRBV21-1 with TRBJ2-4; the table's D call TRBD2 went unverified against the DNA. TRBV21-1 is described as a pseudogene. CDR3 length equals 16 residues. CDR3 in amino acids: CASSKFRGGAKNIQYF. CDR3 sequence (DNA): TGTGCCAGCAGCAAGTTTCGGGGGGGGGCCAAAAACATTCAGTACTTC.

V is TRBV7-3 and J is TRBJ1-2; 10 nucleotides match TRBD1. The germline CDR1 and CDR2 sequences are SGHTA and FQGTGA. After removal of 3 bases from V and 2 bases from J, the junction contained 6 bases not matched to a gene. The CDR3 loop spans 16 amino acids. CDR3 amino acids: CASSLGPGQGNYGYTF. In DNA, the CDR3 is TGTGCCAGCAGCTTGGGGCCGGGACAGGGGAACTATGGCTACACCTTC.

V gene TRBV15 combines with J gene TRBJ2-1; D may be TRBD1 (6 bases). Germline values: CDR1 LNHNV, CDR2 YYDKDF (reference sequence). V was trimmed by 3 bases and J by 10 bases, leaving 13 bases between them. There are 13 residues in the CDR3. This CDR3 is CATSRQQGSEQFF. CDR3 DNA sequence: TGTGCCACCAGCAGGCAACAGGGAAGCGAGCAGTTCTTC.

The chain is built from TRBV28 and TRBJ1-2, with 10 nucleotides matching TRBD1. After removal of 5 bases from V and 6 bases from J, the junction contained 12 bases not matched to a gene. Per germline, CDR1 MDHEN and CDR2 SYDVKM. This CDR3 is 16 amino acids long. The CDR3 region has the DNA TGTGCCAGCAGTAGAATGGCGGGACAGGGGACGAATGGCTACACCTTC. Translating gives CASSRMAGQGTNGYTF.